This T cell receptor (beta chain) was sequenced during a study of T cell responses to AZD1222 COVID-19 vaccine. The CDR3 is 13 amino acids. V trimming: 6 bases; J trimming: 7 bases; junction bases outside the gene matches: 7. Produced via immunoSEQ multiplex PCR; TCRdb's table is partial and in-frame only. The sample contains fewer than 120,000 clones, around nine tenths of which appear only once. The sequenced sample was peripheral blood, obtained on day 0 of AZD1222 vaccination. This chain connects TRBV12-3 or TRBV12-4 to TRBJ2-7, with 9 nucleotides matching TRBD2. The receptor was derived from an adult in good health. The CDR3 sequence: CASSPGLAREQYF. CDR3 in DNA: TGTGCCAGCAGCCCGGGACTAGCTAGGGAGCAGTACTTC.